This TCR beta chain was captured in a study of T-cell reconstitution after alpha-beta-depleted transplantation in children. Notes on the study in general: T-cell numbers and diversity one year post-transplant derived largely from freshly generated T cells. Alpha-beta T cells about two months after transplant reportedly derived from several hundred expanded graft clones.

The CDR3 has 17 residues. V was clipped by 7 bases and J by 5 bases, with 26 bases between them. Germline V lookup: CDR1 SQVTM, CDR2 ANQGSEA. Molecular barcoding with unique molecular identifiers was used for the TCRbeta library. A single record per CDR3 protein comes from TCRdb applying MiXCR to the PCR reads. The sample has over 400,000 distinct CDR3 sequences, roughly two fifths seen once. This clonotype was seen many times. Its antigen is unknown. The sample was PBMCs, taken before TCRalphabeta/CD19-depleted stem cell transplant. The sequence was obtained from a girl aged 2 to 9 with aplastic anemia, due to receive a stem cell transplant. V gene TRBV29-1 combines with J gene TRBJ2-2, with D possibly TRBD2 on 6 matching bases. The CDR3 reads CSARRYGRAPETGELFF. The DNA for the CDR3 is TGCAGCGCCAGAAGGTACGGGAGAGCCCCGGAGACCGGGGAGCTGTTTTTT.